Below, 8 T cell receptor beta chains from the same sample are listed, as sequenced in a study of blood T cell repertoires in COVID-19 (dated by TCRdb to 2018 to 2021). Receptors were amplified or captured by the immunoSEQ multiplex PCR assay. Drawn from immuneACCESS, this table holds only the in-frame rearrangements with V and J called that TCRdb kept. Clones are partly lost; checked studies trace under half to an unresolved V gene and leave the rest unexplained. Counted in this sample were about 180,000 clones; approximately 89% of them appeared once. The top ten clonotypes cover about 4.1% of the sample. Sample: peripheral blood. All receptors come from a woman aged 30 to 39 with acute or convalescent COVID-19.

This clone was seen a single time. The rearrangement joins TRBV24-1 to TRBJ2-1, with a weak D call TRBD1 (6 bases). Germline lookup yields CDR1 KGHDR and CDR2 SFDVKD. V lost 0 bases to trimming and J lost 10 bases, with 33 bases between them. This CDR3 region has 21 residues. The CDR3 sequence is CATSDLLLAGAPRTPFVEQFF. CDR3 nucleotides: TGTGCCACCAGTGATTTGTTGTTGGCAGGGGCCCCCCGGACTCCTTTCGTGGAGCAGTTCTTC.

V and J are TRBV5-1 and TRBJ1-1; D is perhaps TRBD1 (5 bases). Trimming stripped 3 bases from V and 5 bases from J, with 14 bases between. The CDR3 length is 14 residues. Germline CDR1 is SGHRS and CDR2 is YFSETQ. The CDR3 loop is CASSSGHQGTEAFF. Here the CDR3 DNA reads TGCGCCAGCAGCTCCGGACACCAAGGAACTGAAGCTTTCTTT.

The chain combines TRBV28 with TRBJ1-2; D remains ambiguous. The CDR3 is 11 residues long. Germline V lookup: CDR1 MDHEN, CDR2 SYDVKM. V shed 3 bases and J shed 8 bases, with 7 bases lying between them. The CDR3 nucleotides are TGTGCCAGCAGTTTTCATGAGGGCTACACCTTC. This sequence encodes CASSFHEGYTF.

This rearrangement joins TRBV14 to TRBJ2-5, with D perhaps TRBD2 (7 bases). Trimming removed 1 base at V and 4 bases at J, with 19 bases between. The CDR3 runs to 17 residues. Germline V lookup: CDR1 SGHDN, CDR2 FVKESK. CDR3: CASSQAIGTPGGETQYF. DNA for the CDR3: TGTGCCAGCAGCCAAGCGATTGGGACACCGGGGGGAGAGACCCAGTACTTC.

This chain joins TRBV5-1 and TRBJ2-5; 7 bases agree with TRBD2. V gave up 1 base and J gave up 1 base; unmatched junction bases: 4. The CDR3 is 15 amino acids. Germline V gives CDR1 SGHRS, CDR2 YFSETQ. The CDR3 is CASSLSRLAQETQYF. The CDR3 coding sequence is TGCGCCAGCAGCTTGTCCCGACTAGCCCAAGAGACCCAGTACTTC.

The chain uses TRBV3-1 (or the pseudogene TRBV3-2) and TRBJ1-1; 8 bases are shared with TRBD1. With V trimmed by 2 bases and J by 8 bases, 4 bases remained unmatched. The CDR3 extends over 13 amino acids. Germline V gene data show CDR1 as LGHDT and CDR2 as YNNKEL (reference sequence). The CDR3 nucleotides read TGTGCCAGCAGCCAACGCGGACAGGGAGAAGCTTTCTTT. Translating it yields CASSQRGQGEAFF.

Only one count was recorded for this clone. This chain joins TRBV12-3 or TRBV12-4 and TRBJ2-1; D unclear. The CDR3 runs to 11 residues. V gave up 5 bases and J gave up 10 bases, with 9 bases separating them. The DNA of the CDR3 is TGTGCCAGCAGTCTTGACTGGGAGCAGTTCTTC. Protein sequence: CASSLDWEQFF.

As for this clone: The sample carries other DNA sequences with the same CDR3. The chain carries TRBV2 and TRBJ1-3; D gene uncertain. In germline, CDR1 is SNHLY, CDR2 FYNNEI. CDR3 size: 13 residues. Trimming removed 9 bases from V and 2 bases from J, with 11 bases in between. DNA of the CDR3: TGTGCCAGTACCGAGTCTCCTGGAAACACCATATATTTT. Its protein product is CASTESPGNTIYF.